Each of the 5 T cell receptor beta chains below was sequenced from the same sample in a study of early T cells in non-severe SARS-CoV-2 infection. Via MiXCR, TCRdb re-called the 5' RACE reads, giving one row per CDR3 protein. This sample has approximately 52,000 distinct CDR3 sequences, with approximately 8% found just once. Sequencing was carried out using whole blood. These TCRs come from an adult who was a healthcare worker with PCR-confirmed SARS-CoV-2 infection or an uninfected control (not recorded which).

This clonotype was counted a few times. The chain is built from TRBV7-2 and TRBJ2-7, with D tentatively TRBD1 (6 bases). V lost 5 bases to trimming and J lost 0 bases, with 14 bases between them. The CDR3 has 15 residues. CDR1 and CDR2 (germline): SGHTA, FQGNSA. CDR3 sequence: CASSANRQVSYEQYF. DNA of the CDR3: TGTGCCAGCAGCGCAAACAGACAGGTCTCCTACGAGCAGTACTTC. Drawing the rest from reference TRBV7-2 and TRBJ2-7, the complete variable domain is GAGVSQSPSNKVTEKGKDVELRCDPISGHTALYWYRQSLGQGLEFLIYFQGNSAPDKSGLPSDRFSAERTGGSVSTLTIQRTQQEDSAVYLCASSANRQVSYEQYFGPGTRLTVT.

The V gene is TRBV6-6, the J gene TRBJ1-6; tentatively, D is TRBD1 (6 bases). Per germline, CDR1 MNHNY and CDR2 SVGAGI (reference sequence). The CDR3 consists of 15 residues. The V end was cut by 6 bases, the J end by 7 bases, with 16 bases between. CDR3 amino acids: CASSPGEGNNSPLHF. The DNA of the CDR3 is TGTGCCAGCAGCCCAGGGGAGGGTAACAATTCACCCCTCCACTTT.

In its sample, this clonotype was seen a few times. V gene TRBV20-1 combines with J gene TRBJ2-7; TRBD2 aligns across 8 bases. CDR3 size: 13 residues. CDR1 and CDR2 (germline): DFQATT, SNEGSKA (reference sequence). The junction had 7 bases not matched to a gene; V was cut back by 1 base and J by 8 bases. CDR3 amino acids: CSARGLAGGKQYF. CDR3 in DNA: TGCAGTGCTAGAGGATTGGCGGGAGGAAAGCAGTACTTC.

The chain carries TRBV7-2 and TRBJ2-3; D perhaps matches TRBD2 (6 bases). Trimming removed 4 bases from V and 6 bases from J, with 11 bases in between. Germline CDR1 reads SGHTA; CDR2 reads FQGNSA. The CDR3 sequence is 13 residues long. The CDR3 DNA sequence: TGTGCCAGCAGCTCAACTAGCAGGGATACGCAGTATTTT. This codes for CASSSTSRDTQYF.

This clonotype occurred many times. The chain links TRBV7-8 to TRBJ2-5; 7 bases fit TRBD1. This CDR3 region has 14 residues. In germline, CDR1 is SGHVS, CDR2 FQNEAQ. After removal of 4 bases from V and 1 base from J, the junction contained 3 bases not matched to a gene. The chain's CDR3 is CASSSTGVQETQYF. In DNA, the CDR3 is TGTGCCAGCAGCTCCACAGGGGTCCAAGAGACCCAGTACTTC. Full variable domain (outside the CDR3, taken from reference TRBV7-8 and TRBJ2-5): GAGVSQSPRYKVAKRGQDVALRCDPISGHVSLFWYQQALGQGPEFLTYFQNEAQLDKSGLPSDRFFAERPEGSVSTLKIQRTQQEDSAVYLCASSSTGVQETQYFGPGTRLLVL.